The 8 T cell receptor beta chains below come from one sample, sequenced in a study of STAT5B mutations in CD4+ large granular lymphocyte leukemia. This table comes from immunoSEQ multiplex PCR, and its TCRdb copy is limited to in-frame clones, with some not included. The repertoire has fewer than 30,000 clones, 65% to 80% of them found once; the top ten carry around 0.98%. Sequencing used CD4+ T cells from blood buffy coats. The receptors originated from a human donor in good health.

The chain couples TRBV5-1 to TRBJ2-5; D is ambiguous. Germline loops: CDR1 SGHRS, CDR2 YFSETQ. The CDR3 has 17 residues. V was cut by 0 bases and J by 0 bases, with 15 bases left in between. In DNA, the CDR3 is TGCGCCAGCAGCTTGGAACGGCTAGACTGGGACCAAGAGACCCAGTACTTC. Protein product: CASSLERLDWDQETQYF.

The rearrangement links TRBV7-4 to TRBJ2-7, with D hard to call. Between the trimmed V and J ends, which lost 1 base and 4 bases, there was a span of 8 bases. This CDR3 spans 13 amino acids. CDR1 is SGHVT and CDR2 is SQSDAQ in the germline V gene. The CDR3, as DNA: TGTGCCAGCAGCTTAGGACCTGATTACGAGCAGTACGTC. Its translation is CASSLGPDYEQYV.

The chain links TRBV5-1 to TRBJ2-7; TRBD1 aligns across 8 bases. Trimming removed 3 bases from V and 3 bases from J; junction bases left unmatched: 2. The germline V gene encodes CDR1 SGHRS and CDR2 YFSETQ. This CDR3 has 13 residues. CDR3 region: CASSSGQGYEQYF. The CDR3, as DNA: TGCGCCAGCAGCTCTGGACAGGGCTACGAGCAGTACTTC.

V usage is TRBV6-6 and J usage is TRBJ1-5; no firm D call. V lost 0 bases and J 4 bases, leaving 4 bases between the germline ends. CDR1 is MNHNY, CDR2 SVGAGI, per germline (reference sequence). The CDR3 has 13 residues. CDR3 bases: TGTGCCAGCAGTTACTCCTCGAATCAGCCCCAGCATTTT. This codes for CASSYSSNQPQHF.

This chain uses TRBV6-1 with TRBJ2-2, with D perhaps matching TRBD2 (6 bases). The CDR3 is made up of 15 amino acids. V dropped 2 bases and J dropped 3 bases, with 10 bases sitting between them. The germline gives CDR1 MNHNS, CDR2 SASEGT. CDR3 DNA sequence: TGTGCCAGCAGTGAACTCGGGACTTACACCGGGGAGCTGTTTTTT. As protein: CASSELGTYTGELFF.

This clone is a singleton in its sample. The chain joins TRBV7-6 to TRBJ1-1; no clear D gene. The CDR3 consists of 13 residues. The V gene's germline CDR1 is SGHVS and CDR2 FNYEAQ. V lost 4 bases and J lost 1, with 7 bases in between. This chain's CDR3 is CASSYGGNTEAFF. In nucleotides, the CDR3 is TGTGCCAGCAGCTACGGAGGGAACACTGAAGCTTTCTTT.

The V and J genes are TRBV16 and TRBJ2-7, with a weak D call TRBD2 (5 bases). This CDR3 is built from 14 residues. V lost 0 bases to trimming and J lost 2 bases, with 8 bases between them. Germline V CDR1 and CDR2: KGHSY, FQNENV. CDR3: CASSQSGGPYEQYV. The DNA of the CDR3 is TGTGCCAGCAGCCAATCCGGCGGGCCCTACGAGCAGTACGTC.

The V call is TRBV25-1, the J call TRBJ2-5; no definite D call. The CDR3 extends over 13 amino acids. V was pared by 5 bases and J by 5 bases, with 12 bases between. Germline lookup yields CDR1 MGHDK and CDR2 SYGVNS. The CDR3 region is CASSPENTETQYF. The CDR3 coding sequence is TGTGCCAGCAGTCCGGAGAACACGGAGACCCAGTACTTC.